These 10 T cell receptor beta chains came from one sample sequenced in a study of blood T cells in healthy people across ages. It was with a sample-barcoded 5' primer and a J-beta primer mix that a second PCR of roughly 7 to 12 cycles was run. MiXCR, run by TCRdb on the 5' RACE reads, gives a single entry per CDR3 protein. The sample has 1.5 million to 2 million distinct CDR3 sequences, 25% to 30% seen once. Material for sequencing was blood. These receptors all come from a woman in her 30s in good health.

This clonotype was picked up a small number of times. The gene calls are TRBV28 and TRBJ2-1; TRBD1 is a possible D gene (5 bases). Germline V CDR1 and CDR2: MDHEN, SYDVKM. The CDR3 has 12 amino acids. Trimming removed 5 bases from V and 9 bases from J, with 11 bases in between. CDR3 sequence reads: CASSRSGFEQFF. The DNA for the CDR3 is TGTGCCAGCAGTAGATCAGGGTTTGAGCAGTTCTTC.

V and J are TRBV12-3 or TRBV12-4 and TRBJ2-5; 9 bases line up with TRBD2. CDR3 length equals 15 residues. V was clipped by 7 bases and J by 0 bases; unmatched bases: 6. The chain's CDR3 is CASKTGTSNQETQYF. CDR3 coding DNA: TGTGCCAGCAAAACCGGGACTAGCAACCAAGAGACCCAGTACTTC.

The chain couples TRBV7-2 to TRBJ2-3; D unclear. V was shortened by 2 bases and J by 1 base, with 7 bases between the two germline ends. Germline lookup yields CDR1 SGHTA and CDR2 FQGNSA. This CDR3 comprises 14 residues. The CDR3 sequence: CASSLNPGTDTQYF. The CDR3 bases are TGTGCCAGCAGCTTAAATCCGGGCACAGATACGCAGTATTTT. Full variable domain (outside the CDR3, taken from reference TRBV7-2 and TRBJ2-3): GAGVSQSPSNKVTEKGKDVELRCDPISGHTALYWYRQSLGQGLEFLIYFQGNSAPDKSGLPSDRFSAERTGGSVSTLTIQRTQQEDSAVYLCASSLNPGTDTQYFGPGTRLTVL.

This clonotype was observed a few times. An end of the junction differs from the germline gene, which may be a read error. This chain joins TRBV15 and TRBJ2-6; D may be TRBD1 or TRBD2 (6 bases each). CDR1 and CDR2 (germline): LNHNV, YYDKDF (reference sequence). The CDR3 runs 17 residues. The CDR3 DNA sequence: TGTGCCACCAGCAGAGGGGGGGCCCCCTCTGGGGCCAACGTCCCGACTTTC. It is translated as CATSRGGAPSGANVPTF.

This clonotype was seen a few times. This rearrangement joins TRBV7-9 to TRBJ2-5; D call uncertain. Trimming took off 3 bases at V and 5 bases at J, with 7 bases between the two ends. CDR1 SEHNR and CDR2 FQNEAQ come from the germline V gene (reference sequence). The CDR3 is 12 amino acids. CDR3 nucleotide sequence: TGTGCCAGCAGCTTTGAGGCGGAGACCCAGTACTTC. It codes for CASSFEAETQYF. Complete variable domain (other parts from reference TRBV7-9 and TRBJ2-5): DTGVSQNPRHKITKRGQNVTFRCDPISEHNRLYWYRQTLGQGPEFLTYFQNEAQLEKSRLLSDRFSAERPKGSFSTLEIQRTEQGDSAMYLCASSFEAETQYFGPGTRLLVL.

CDR3: CASSFEWRATDTQYF. The CDR3 DNA sequence: TGTGCCAGCAGTTTTGAATGGCGGGCCACAGATACGCAGTATTTT. This sequence joins TRBV28 and TRBJ2-3; a weak D match, TRBD2 (5 bases). In germline, CDR1 is MDHEN, CDR2 SYDVKM. The CDR3 contains 15 residues. V was shortened by 3 bases and J by 2 bases, with 12 bases between the two germline ends.

This clonotype was found a few times. The chain recombines TRBV7-3 with TRBJ2-1; tentative D call: TRBD2 (6 bases). V was shortened by 2 bases and J by 4 bases, with 12 bases between the two germline ends. Per germline, CDR1 SGHTA and CDR2 FQGTGA. This CDR3 has 15 amino acids. The CDR3 sequence: CASSLRGARYNEQFF. CDR3 in DNA: TGTGCCAGCAGCTTACGCGGGGCCCGATACAATGAGCAGTTCTTC.

In its sample, this clonotype was seen a few times. V usage is TRBV27 and J usage is TRBJ1-2, with a weak D call TRBD1 (5 bases). Trimming cost V 2 bases and J 4 bases, with 11 bases left between them. Germline values: CDR1 MNHEY, CDR2 SMNVEV (reference sequence). The CDR3 is 14 amino acids. This chain's CDR3 is CASSLKGYGYGYTF. The CDR3 nucleotides read TGTGCCAGCAGTTTAAAGGGGTATGGCTATGGCTACACCTTC.

The DNA of the CDR3 is TGCAGTGCTAGAAGTAGCGGGAGGGCAAATGAGCAGTTCTTC. Its protein is CSARSSGRANEQFF. The chain uses TRBV20-1 and TRBJ2-1, with TRBD2 identical over 11 bases. V was pared by 2 bases and J by 7 bases, with 4 bases of the junction left unmatched. Germline CDR1 reads DFQATT; CDR2 reads SNEGSKA (reference sequence). The CDR3 loop spans 14 amino acids.

This clonotype was counted many times. The chain joins TRBV12-3 or TRBV12-4 to TRBJ2-7, with D uncertain. Trimming removed 2 bases from V and 5 bases from J, with 4 bases in between. This CDR3 is built from 11 residues. CDR3 coding DNA: TGTGCCAGCAGTTTAACCGACGAGCAGTACTTC. Translated, it gives CASSLTDEQYF.